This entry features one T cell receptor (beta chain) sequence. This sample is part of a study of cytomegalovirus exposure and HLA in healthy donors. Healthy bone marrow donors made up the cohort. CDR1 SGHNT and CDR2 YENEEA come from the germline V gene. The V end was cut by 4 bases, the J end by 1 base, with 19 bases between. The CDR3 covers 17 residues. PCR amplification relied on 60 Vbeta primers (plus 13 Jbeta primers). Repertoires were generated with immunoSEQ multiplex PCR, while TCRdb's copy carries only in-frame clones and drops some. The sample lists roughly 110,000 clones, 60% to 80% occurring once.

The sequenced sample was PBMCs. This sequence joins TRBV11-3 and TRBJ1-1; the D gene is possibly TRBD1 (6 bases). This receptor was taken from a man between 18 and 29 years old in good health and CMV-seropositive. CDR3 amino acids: CASSYPMTGRGNTEAFF. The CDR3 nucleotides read TGTGCCAGCAGCTACCCCATGACAGGACGTGGGAACACTGAAGCTTTCTTT.